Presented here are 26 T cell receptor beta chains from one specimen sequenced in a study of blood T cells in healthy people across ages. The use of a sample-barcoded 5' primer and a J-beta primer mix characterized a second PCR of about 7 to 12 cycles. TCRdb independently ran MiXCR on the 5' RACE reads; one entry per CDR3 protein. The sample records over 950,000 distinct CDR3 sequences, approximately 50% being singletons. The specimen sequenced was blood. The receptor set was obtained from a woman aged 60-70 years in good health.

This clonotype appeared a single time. The CDR3 DNA is TGTGCCAGCAGCCAAAGGGTCGGAGAGACCCAGTACTTC. Protein product: CASSQRVGETQYF. The chain links TRBV3-1 to TRBJ2-5, with no clear D. The CDR3 length is 13 residues. V lost 2 bases, J lost 4 bases, and 8 bases lay in between. Germline loops: CDR1 LGHDT, CDR2 YNNKEL (reference sequence).

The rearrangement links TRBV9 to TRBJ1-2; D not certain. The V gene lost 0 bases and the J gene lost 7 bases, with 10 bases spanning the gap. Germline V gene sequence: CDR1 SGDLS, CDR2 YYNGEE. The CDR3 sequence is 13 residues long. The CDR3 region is CASSVGGTAGYTF. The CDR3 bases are TGTGCCAGCAGCGTAGGTGGTACCGCTGGCTACACCTTC.

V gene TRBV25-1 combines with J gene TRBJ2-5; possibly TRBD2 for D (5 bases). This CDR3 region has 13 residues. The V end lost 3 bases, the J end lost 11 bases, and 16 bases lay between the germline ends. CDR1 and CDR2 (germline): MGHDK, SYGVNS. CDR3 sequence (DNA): TGTGCCAGCAGTGACACTGTAGCGCCTGAGCAGTACTTC. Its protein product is CASSDTVAPEQYF.

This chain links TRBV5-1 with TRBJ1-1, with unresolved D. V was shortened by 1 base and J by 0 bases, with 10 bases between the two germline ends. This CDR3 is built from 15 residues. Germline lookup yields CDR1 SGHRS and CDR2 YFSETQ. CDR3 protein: CASSLRGGLNTEAFF. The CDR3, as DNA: TGCGCCAGCAGCTTGAGAGGCGGGCTGAACACTGAAGCTTTCTTT.

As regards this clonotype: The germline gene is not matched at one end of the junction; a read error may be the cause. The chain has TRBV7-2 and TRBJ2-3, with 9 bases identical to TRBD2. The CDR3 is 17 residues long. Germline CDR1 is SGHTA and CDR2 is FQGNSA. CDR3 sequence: CACSQSPPSGRWDTQYF. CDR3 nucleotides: TGTGCCTGCAGCCAGAGCCCGCCCAGCGGGAGGTGGGATACGCAGTATTTT. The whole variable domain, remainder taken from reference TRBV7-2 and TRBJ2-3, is GAGVSQSPSNKVTEKGKDVELRCDPISGHTALYWYRQSLGQGLEFLIYFQGNSAPDKSGLPSDRFSAERTGGSVSTLTIQRTQQEDSAVYLCACSQSPPSGRWDTQYFGPGTRLTVL.

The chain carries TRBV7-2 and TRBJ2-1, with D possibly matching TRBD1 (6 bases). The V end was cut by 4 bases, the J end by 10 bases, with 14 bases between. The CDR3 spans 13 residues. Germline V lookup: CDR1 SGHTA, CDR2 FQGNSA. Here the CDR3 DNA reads TGTGCCAGCAGCTCTCCAGGGGAAGGAGAGCAGTTCTTC. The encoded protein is CASSSPGEGEQFF.

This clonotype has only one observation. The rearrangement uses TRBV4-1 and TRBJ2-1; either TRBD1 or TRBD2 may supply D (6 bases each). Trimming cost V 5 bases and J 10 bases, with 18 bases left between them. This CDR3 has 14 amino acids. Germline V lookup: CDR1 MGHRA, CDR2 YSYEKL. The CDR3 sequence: CASSEGTGRNEQFF. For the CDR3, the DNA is TGCGCCAGCAGCGAGGGAACAGGGAGGAACGAGCAGTTCTTC.

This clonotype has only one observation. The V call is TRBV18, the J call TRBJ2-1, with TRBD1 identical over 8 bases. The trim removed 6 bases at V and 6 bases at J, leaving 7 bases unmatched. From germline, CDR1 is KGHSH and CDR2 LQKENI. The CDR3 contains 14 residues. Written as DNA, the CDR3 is TGTGCCAGCTCGCCGGGACAGGTGGGCAATGAGCAGTTCTTC. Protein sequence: CASSPGQVGNEQFF.

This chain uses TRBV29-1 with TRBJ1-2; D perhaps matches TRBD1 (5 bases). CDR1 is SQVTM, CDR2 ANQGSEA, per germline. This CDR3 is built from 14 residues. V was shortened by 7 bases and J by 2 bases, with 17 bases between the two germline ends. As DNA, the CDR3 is TGCAGCGGCGCCGATACAGGTTACAACTATGGCTACACCTTC. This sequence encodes CSGADTGYNYGYTF.

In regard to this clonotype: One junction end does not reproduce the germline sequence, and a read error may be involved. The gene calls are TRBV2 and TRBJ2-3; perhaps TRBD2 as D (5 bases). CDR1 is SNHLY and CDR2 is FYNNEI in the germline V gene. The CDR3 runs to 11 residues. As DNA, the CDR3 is TGTGCCAGCAATGAACTAGACCCGCAGTATTTT. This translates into CASNELDPQYF.

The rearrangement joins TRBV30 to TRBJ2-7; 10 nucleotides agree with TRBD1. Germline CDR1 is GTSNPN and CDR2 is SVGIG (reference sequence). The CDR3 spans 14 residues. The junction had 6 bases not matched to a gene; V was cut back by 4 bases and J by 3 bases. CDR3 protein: CAWKPGQGFYEQYF. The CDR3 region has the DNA TGTGCCTGGAAGCCGGGACAGGGGTTCTACGAGCAGTACTTC.

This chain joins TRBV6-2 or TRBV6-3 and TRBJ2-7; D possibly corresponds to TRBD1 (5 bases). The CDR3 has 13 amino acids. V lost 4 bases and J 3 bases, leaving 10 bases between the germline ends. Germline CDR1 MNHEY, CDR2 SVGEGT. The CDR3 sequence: CASSFQQGYEQYF. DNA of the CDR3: TGTGCCAGCAGTTTCCAGCAGGGCTACGAGCAGTACTTC.

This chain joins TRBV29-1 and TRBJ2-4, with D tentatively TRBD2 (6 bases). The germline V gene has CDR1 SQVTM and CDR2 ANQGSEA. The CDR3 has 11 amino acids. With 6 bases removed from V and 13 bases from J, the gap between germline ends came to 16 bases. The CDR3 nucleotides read TGCAGCGTCGCGTTCACGGGGGAGCAGTACTTC. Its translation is CSVAFTGEQYF.

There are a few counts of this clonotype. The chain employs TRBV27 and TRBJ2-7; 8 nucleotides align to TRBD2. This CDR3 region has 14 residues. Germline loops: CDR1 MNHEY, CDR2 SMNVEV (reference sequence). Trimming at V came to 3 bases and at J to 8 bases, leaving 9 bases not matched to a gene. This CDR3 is CASSFGRALDKQYF. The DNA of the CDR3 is TGTGCCAGCAGTTTCGGGAGGGCTCTTGATAAGCAGTACTTC.

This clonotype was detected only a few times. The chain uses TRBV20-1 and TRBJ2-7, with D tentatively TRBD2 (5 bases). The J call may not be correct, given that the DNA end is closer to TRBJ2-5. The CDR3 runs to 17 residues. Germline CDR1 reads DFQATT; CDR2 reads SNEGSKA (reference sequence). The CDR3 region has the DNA TGCAGTGCTAGAGGGGTCGGGAACGCCGTCCCCCAGGAGACCCAGTACTTC. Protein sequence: CSARGVGNAVPQETQYF.

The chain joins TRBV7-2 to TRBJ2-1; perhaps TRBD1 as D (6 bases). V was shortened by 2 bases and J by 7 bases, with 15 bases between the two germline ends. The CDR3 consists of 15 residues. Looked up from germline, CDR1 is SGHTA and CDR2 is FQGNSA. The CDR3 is CASSLRQEAFNEQFF. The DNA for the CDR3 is TGTGCCAGCAGCTTAAGACAGGAGGCTTTTAATGAGCAGTTCTTC.

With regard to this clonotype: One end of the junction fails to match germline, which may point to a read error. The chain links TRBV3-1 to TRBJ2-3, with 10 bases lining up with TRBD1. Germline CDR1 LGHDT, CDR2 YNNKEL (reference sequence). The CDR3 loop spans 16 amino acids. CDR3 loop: CTSQLQGQGLTDTQYF. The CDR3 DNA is TGTACCAGCCAATTGCAGGGACAGGGGCTCACAGATACGCAGTATTTT.

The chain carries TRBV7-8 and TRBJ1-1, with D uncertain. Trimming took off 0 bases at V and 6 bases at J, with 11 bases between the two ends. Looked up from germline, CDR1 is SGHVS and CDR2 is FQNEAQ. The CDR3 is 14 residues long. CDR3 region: CASSLALPVAEAFF. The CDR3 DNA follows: TGTGCCAGCAGCTTAGCCCTACCGGTGGCTGAAGCTTTCTTT.

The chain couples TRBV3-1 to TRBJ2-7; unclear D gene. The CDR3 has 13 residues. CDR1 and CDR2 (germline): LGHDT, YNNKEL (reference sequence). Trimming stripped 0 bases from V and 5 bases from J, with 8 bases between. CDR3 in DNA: TGTGCCAGCAGCCAAGATATGGGGAACGAGCAGTACTTC. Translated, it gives CASSQDMGNEQYF.

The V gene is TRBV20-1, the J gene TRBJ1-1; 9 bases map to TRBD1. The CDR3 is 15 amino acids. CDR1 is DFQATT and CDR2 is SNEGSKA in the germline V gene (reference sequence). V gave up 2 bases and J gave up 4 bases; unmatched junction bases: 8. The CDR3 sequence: CSARSSGQGTTEAFF. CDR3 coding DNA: TGCAGTGCTAGATCGTCCGGACAGGGGACCACTGAAGCTTTCTTT.

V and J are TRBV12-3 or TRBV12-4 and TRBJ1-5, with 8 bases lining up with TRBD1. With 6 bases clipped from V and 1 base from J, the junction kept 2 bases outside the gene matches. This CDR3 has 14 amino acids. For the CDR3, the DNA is TGTGCCAGCAGCCGACAGGGGAGCAATCAGCCCCAGCATTTT. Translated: CASSRQGSNQPQHF.

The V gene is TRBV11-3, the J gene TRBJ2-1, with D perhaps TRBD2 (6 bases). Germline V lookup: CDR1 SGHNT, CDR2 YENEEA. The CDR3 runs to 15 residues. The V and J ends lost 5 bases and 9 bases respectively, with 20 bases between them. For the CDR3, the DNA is TGTGCCAGCAGCAGCGTGCTCGCGGGATGGGGTGAGCAGTTCTTC. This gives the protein CASSSVLAGWGEQFF.

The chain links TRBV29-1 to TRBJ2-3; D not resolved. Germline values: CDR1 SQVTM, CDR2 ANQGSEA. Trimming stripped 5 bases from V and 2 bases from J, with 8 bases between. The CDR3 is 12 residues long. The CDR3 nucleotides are TGCAGCGTTCGCCCAGACACAGATACGCAGTATTTT. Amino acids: CSVRPDTDTQYF.

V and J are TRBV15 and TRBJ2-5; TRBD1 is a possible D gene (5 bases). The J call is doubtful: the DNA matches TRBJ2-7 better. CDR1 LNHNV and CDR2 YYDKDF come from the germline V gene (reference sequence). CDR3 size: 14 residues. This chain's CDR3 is CATSRARGFLEQYF. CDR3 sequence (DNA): TGTGCCACCAGCAGAGCAAGGGGTTTTCTCGAGCAGTACTTC.

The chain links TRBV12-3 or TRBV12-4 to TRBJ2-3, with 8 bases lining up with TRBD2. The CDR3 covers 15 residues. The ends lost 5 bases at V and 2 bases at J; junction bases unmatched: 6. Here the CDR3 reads CASSPGGRDTDTQYF. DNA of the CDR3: TGTGCCAGCAGTCCGGGGGGGAGGGACACAGATACGCAGTATTTT.

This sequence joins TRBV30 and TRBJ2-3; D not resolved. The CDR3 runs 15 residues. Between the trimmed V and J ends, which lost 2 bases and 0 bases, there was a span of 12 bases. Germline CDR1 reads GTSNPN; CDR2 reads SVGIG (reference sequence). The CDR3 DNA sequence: TGTGCCTGGAGTTTAGCTCCCGGTAGCACAGATACGCAGTATTTT. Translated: CAWSLAPGSTDTQYF. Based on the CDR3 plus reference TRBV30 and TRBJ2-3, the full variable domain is SQTIHQWPATLVQPVGSPLSLECTVEGTSNPNLYWYRQAAGRGLQLLFYSVGIGQISSEVPQNLSASRPQDRQFILSSKKLLLSDSGFYLCAWSLAPGSTDTQYFGPGTRLTVL.